The clone carrying this T cell receptor (beta chain) was detected a few times. What it binds is not known. Germline lookup yields CDR1 SGHTA and CDR2 FQGNSA. J lost 5 bases, V lost 5 bases, and 8 bases had no gene match. The CDR3 runs to 15 residues. The authors extracted at least 5 micrograms of total RNA per sample. This record belongs to a study of blood T cells in healthy people across ages. Points from the study as a whole: Significant beta diversity loss was already apparent by age approximately 42, declining roughly linearly. Unknown donor CMV status possibly confounded expanded clonotype changes. Observed TCR beta diversity showed a strong correlation with the percentage of naive T cells as measured by flow cytometry.

PCR was performed a second time for about 6 to 12 cycles using a sample-barcoded 5' primer and a J-beta primer mix. TCRdb passed the 5' RACE reads through MiXCR, listing each CDR3 protein once. The sample includes 1.8 million or so distinct CDR3 sequences, roughly two fifths seen only once; the top ten take 23%. This chain connects TRBV7-2 to TRBJ2-3; 9 bases are shared with TRBD1. Sequenced material: blood. The receptor comes from a human donor in good health. The CDR3 reads CASSAGQGRVDTQYF. In nucleotides, the CDR3 is TGTGCCAGCAGCGCCGGACAGGGGAGGGTAGATACGCAGTATTTT.